The present TCR beta chain was sequenced within a study of OX40 agonist ivuxolimab in advanced cancers. Study summary: Past anti-PD-1, anti-PD-L1 or anti-CTLA-4 therapy was accepted, and 35% to 45% had received some.

This CDR3 spans 14 amino acids. Trimming shortened V by 6 bases and J by 3 bases, and 15 bases separated the two germline ends. Germline-derived CDR1 and CDR2 are MDHEN and SYDVKM. Generated by immunoSEQ multiplex PCR, the TCRdb table keeps only in-frame clones and is missing some. The data contain almost 70,000 clones, 65% to 80% of them singletons. The chain joins TRBV28 to TRBJ2-7; weak D call: TRBD1 (6 bases). This specimen consisted of CD4+ or CD8+ T cells sorted from blood, obtained in a trial of the OX40 agonist ivuxolimab. The origin of this receptor is an adult with an advanced solid tumor such as melanoma, head and neck, liver or kidney cancer. CDR3 bases: TGTGCCAGCAGCCTGGACAGCCGGAGCTACGAGCAGTACTTC. Protein: CASSLDSRSYEQYF.